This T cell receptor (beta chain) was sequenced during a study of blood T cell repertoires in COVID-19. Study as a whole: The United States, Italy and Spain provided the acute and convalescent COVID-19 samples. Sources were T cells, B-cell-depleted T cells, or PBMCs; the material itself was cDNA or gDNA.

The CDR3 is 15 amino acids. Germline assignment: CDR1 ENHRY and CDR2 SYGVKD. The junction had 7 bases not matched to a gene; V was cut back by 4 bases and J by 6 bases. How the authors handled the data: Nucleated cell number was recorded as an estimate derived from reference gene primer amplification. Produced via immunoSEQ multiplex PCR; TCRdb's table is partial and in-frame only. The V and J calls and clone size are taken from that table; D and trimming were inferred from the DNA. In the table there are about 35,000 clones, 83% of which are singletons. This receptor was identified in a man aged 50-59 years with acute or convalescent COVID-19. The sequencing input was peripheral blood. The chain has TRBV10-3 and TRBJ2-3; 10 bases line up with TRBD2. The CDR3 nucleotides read TGTGCCATCAGTGTCCAGCGGGGGGGCCAGGATACGCAGTATTTT. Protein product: CAISVQRGGQDTQYF.